This record concerns one T cell receptor (beta chain) sequence. Germline-derived CDR1 and CDR2 are MNHEY and SMNVEV (reference sequence). The CDR3 runs to 16 residues. V shed 8 bases and J 6 bases; nucleotides not matched to a gene: 19. The table came from immunoSEQ multiplex PCR; TCRdb's copy has only in-frame clones and leaves some out. Found here are tens of thousands of clones, 84% of them singletons; the top ten hold around a fifth. These data are taken from a study of identifying expanded T cells in peripheral blood. Sequencing was carried out using blood. The rearrangement joins TRBV27 to TRBJ2-7, with 7 bases that match TRBD2. This receptor was obtained from a person aged 18 to 70 in good health. CDR3 residues: CASHSIRLAITSEQYF. The CDR3 DNA reads as TGTGCCAGCCATAGTATCAGACTAGCCATTACGAGCGAGCAGTACTTC.